This T cell receptor beta chain was identified in a study of control samples from healthy donors and cancer patients. The CDR3 runs to 17 residues. Germline CDR1 SGHKS, CDR2 YYEKEE (reference sequence). Trimming shortened V by 0 bases and J by 0 bases, and 13 bases separated the two germline ends. Assay used: immunoSEQ multiplex PCR; TCRdb lists only in-frame clones, some missing. This table holds approximately 120,000 clones, approximately 92% found once. V gene TRBV5-5 combines with J gene TRBJ1-3, with D unresolved. What was sequenced was PBMCs. This TCR derives from an elderly man with head and neck cancer. CDR3 residues: CASSLAGYVSSGNTIYF. CDR3 DNA: TGTGCCAGCAGCTTGGCAGGATATGTATCCTCTGGAAACACCATATATTTT.